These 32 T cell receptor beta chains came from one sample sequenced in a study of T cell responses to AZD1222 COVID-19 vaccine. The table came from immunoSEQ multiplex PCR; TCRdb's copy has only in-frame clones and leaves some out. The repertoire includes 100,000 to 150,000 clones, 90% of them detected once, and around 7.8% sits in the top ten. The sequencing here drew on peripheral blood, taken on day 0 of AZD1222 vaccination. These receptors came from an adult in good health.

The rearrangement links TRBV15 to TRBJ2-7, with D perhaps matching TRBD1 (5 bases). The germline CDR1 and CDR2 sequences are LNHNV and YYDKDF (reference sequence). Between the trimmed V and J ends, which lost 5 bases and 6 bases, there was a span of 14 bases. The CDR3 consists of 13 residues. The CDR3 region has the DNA TGTGCCACCAGCGCCCACAGGTCGCTCGAGCAGTACTTC. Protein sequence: CATSAHRSLEQYF. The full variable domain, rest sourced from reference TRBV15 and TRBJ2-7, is DAMVIQNPRYQVTQFGKPVTLSCSQTLNHNVMYWYQQKSSQAPKLLFHYYDKDFNNEADTPDNFQSRRPNTSFCFLDIRSPGLGDTAMYLCATSAHRSLEQYFGPGTRLTVT.

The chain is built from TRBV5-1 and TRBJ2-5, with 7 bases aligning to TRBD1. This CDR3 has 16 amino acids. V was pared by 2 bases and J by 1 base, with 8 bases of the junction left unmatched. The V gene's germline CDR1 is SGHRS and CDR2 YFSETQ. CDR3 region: CASSFDVGQTQETQYF. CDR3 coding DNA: TGCGCCAGCAGCTTCGATGTGGGACAGACCCAAGAGACCCAGTACTTC. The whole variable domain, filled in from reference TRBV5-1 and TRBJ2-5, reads KAGVTQTPRYLIKTRGQQVTLSCSPISGHRSVSWYQQTPGQGLQFLFEYFSETQRNKGNFPGRFSGRQFSNSRSEMNVSTLELGDSALYLCASSFDVGQTQETQYFGPGTRLLVL.

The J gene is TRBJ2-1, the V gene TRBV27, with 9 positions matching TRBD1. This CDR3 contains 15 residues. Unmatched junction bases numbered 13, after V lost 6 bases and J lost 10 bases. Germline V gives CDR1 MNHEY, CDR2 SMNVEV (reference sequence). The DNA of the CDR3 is TGTGCCAGCAGACGCGGGACAGGGCCCTTCCGAGAGCAGTTCTTC. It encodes CASRRGTGPFREQFF.

CDR3: CASSVAGGTYNEQFF. The CDR3 DNA sequence: TGTGCCAGCAGTGTAGCGGGGGGGACCTACAATGAGCAGTTCTTC. The chain recombines TRBV7-2 with TRBJ2-1; 11 bases line up with TRBD2. V trimming: 6 bases; J trimming: 2 bases; junction bases outside the gene matches: 3. Germline CDR1 is SGHTA and CDR2 is FQGNSA. The CDR3 extends over 15 amino acids. Looking up the rest from reference TRBV7-2 and TRBJ2-1 gives the full variable domain: GAGVSQSPSNKVTEKGKDVELRCDPISGHTALYWYRQSLGQGLEFLIYFQGNSAPDKSGLPSDRFSAERTGGSVSTLTIQRTQQEDSAVYLCASSVAGGTYNEQFFGPGTRLTVL.

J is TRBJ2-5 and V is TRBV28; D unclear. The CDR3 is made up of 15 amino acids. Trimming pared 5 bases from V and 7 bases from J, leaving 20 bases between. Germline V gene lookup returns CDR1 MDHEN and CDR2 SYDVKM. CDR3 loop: CASSLVAAYTATQYF. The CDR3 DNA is TGTGCCAGCAGTCTGGTAGCTGCTTATACGGCGACCCAGTACTTC.

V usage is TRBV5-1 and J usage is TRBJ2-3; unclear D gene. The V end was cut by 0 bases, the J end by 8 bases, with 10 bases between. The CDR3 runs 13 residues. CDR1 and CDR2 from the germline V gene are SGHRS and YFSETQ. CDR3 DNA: TGCGCCAGCAGCTTGGAAGGTACGGGTACGCAGTATTTT. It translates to CASSLEGTGTQYF. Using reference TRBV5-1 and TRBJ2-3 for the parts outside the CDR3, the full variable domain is KAGVTQTPRYLIKTRGQQVTLSCSPISGHRSVSWYQQTPGQGLQFLFEYFSETQRNKGNFPGRFSGRQFSNSRSEMNVSTLELGDSALYLCASSLEGTGTQYFGPGTRLTVL.

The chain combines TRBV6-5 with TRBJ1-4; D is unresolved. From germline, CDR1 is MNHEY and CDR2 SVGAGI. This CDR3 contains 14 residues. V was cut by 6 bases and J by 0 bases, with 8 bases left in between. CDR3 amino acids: CASSISATNEKLFF. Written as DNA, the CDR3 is TGTGCCAGCAGCATTTCTGCAACTAATGAAAAACTGTTTTTT.

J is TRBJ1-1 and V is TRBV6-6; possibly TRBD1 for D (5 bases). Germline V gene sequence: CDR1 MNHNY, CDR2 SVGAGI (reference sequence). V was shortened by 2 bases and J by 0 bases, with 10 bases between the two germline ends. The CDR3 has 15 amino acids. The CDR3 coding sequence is TGTGCCAGCAGTTACGACGACAGCATGAACACTGAAGCTTTCTTT. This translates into CASSYDDSMNTEAFF.

The CDR3 DNA reads TGTGCCAGCAGCTTTCTAGCGGGAGAGGTAAATGAGCAGTTCTTC. Protein sequence: CASSFLAGEVNEQFF. The gene calls are TRBV13 and TRBJ2-1, with 10 bases that match TRBD2. The CDR3 consists of 15 residues. The germline V gene encodes CDR1 PRHDT and CDR2 FYEKMQ (reference sequence). Germline trimming cut 3 bases from V and 7 bases from J; bases unmatched to any gene: 6. Full variable domain (remainder filled in from reference TRBV13 and TRBJ2-1): AAGVIQSPRHLIKEKRETATLKCYPIPRHDTVYWYQQGPGQDPQFLISFYEKMQSDKGSIPDRFSAQQFSDYHSELNMSSLELGDSALYFCASSFLAGEVNEQFFGPGTRLTVL.

For the CDR3, the DNA is TGTGCCAGCAGTTTAGGAGGACACTATGGCTACACCTTC. As protein: CASSLGGHYGYTF. The chain combines TRBV28 with TRBJ1-2, with no clear D. Germline V gene data show CDR1 as MDHEN and CDR2 as SYDVKM. This CDR3 has 13 amino acids. Trimming shortened V by 2 bases and J by 3 bases, and 7 bases separated the two germline ends.

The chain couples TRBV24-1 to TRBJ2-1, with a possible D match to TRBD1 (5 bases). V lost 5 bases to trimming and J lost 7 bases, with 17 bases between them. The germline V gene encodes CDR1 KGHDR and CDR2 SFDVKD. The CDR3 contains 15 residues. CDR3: CATSAPPSGHNEQFF. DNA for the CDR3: TGTGCCACCAGTGCCCCCCCTAGTGGACATAATGAGCAGTTCTTC.

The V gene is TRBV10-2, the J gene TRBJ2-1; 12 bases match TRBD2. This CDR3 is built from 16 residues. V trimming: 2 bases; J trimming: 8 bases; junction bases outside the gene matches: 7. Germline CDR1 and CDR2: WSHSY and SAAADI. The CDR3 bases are TGCGCCAGCAGTGAGCCTTCTAGCGGGAGGGTAGATGAGCAGTTCTTC. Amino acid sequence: CASSEPSSGRVDEQFF.

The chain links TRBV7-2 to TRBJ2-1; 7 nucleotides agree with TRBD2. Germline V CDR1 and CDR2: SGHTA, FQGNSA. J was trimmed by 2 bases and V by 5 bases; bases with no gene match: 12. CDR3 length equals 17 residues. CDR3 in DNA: TGTGCCAGCAGCCTAATCTCGGCGGGAGCCCCCTACAATGAGCAGTTCTTC. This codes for CASSLISAGAPYNEQFF.

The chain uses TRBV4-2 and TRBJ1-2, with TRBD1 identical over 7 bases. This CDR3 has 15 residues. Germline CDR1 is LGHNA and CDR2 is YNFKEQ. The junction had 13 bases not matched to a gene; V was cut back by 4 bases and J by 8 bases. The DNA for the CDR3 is TGTGCCAGCAGCCGATCGGGACAGCAGCGGGGAGGCTACACCTTC. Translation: CASSRSGQQRGGYTF.

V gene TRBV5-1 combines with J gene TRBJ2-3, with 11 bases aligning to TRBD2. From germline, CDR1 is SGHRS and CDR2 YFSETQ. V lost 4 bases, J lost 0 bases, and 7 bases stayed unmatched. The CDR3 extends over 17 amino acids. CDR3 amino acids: CASSVGTSGTSTDTQYF. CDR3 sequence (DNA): TGCGCCAGCAGCGTGGGGACTAGCGGTACTAGCACAGATACGCAGTATTTT.

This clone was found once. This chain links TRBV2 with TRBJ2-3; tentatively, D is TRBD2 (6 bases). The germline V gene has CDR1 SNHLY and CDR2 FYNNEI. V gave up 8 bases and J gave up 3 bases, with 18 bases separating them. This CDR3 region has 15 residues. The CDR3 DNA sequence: TGTGCCAGCTGGACCCGGGAGCTAGCGACAGATACGCAGTATTTT. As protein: CASWTRELATDTQYF.

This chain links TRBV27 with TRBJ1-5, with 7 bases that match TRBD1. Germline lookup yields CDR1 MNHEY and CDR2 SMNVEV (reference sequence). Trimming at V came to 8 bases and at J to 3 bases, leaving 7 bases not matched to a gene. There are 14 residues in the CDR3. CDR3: CASQKQGINQPQHF. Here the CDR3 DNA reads TGTGCCAGCCAAAAACAGGGGATCAATCAGCCCCAGCATTTT.

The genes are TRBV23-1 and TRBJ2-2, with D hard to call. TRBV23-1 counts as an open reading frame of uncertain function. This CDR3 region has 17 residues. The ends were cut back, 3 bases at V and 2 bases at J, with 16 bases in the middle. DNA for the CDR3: TGCGCCAGCAGTCAGGGATCGGTGGCTTCCAACACCGGGGAGCTGTTTTTT. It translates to CASSQGSVASNTGELFF.

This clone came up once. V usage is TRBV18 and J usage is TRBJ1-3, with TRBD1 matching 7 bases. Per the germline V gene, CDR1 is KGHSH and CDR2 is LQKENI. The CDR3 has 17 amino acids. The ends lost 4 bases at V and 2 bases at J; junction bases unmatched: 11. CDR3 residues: CASSLRTGARAGNTIYF. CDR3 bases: TGTGCCAGCTCACTACGGACAGGAGCGAGAGCTGGAAACACCATATATTTT.

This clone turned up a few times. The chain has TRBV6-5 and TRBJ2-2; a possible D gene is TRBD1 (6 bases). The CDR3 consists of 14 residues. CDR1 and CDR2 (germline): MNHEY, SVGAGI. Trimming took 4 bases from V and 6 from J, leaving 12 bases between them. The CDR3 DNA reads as TGTGCCAGCAGTTTGACACAGGGTTCCGGGGAGCTGTTTTTT. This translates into CASSLTQGSGELFF.

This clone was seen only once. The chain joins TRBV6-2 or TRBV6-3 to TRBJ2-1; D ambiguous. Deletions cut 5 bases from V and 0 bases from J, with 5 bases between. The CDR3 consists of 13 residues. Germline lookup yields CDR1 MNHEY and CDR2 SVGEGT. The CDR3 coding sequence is TGTGCCAGCAGTACCAGCTCCTACAATGAGCAGTTCTTC. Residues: CASSTSSYNEQFF.

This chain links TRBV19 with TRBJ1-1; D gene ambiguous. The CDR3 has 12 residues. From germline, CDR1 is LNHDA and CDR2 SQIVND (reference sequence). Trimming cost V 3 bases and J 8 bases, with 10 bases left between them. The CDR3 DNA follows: TGTGCCAGTAGTATTGGGGTGTCAGAAGCTTTCTTT. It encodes CASSIGVSEAFF.

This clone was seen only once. The CDR3 loop reads CAWSVSGINYGYTF. CDR3 sequence (DNA): TGTGCCTGGAGTGTTTCGGGGATAAACTATGGCTACACCTTC. The chain recombines TRBV30 with TRBJ1-2; D is ambiguous. This CDR3 has 14 amino acids. Germline V lookup: CDR1 GTSNPN, CDR2 SVGIG (reference sequence). V dropped 0 bases and J dropped 2 bases, with 10 bases sitting between them.

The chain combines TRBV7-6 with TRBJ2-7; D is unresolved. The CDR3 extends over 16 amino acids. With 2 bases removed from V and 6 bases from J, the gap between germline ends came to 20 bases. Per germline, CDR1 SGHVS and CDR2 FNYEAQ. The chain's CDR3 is CASSLNPRTNRVEQYF. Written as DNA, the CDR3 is TGTGCCAGCAGCTTAAACCCCAGGACCAATAGGGTCGAGCAGTACTTC.

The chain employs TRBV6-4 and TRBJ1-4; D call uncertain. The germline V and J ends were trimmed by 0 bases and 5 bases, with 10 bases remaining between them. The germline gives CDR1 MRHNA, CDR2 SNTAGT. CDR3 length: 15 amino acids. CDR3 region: CASSDSKQRNEKLFF. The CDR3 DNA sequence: TGTGCCAGCAGTGACTCGAAACAGAGAAATGAAAAACTGTTTTTT.

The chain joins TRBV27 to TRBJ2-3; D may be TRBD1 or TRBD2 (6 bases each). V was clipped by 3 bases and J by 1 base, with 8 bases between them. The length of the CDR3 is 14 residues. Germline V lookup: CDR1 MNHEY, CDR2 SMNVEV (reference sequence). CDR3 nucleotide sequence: TGTGCCAGCAGTTTTAGGGGGGGCACAGATACGCAGTATTTT. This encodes CASSFRGGTDTQYF.

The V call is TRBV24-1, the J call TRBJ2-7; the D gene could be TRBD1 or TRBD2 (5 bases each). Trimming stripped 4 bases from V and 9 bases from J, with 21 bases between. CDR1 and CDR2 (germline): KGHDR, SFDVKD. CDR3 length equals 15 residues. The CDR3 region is CATSDQGRRFGGQYF. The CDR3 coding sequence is TGTGCCACCAGTGACCAGGGACGGCGCTTTGGGGGGCAGTACTTC.

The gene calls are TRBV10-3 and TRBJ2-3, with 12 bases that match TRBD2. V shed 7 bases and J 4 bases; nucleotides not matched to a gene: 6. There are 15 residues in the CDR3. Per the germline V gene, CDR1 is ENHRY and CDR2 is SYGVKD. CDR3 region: CAITRLAGGADTQYF. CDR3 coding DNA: TGTGCCATCACGAGGCTAGCGGGAGGGGCAGATACGCAGTATTTT.

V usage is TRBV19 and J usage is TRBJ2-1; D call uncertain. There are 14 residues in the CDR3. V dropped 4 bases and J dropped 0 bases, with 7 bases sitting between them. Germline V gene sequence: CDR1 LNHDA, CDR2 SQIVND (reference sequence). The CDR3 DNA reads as TGTGCCAGTAGTACGGACGCCTCCTACAATGAGCAGTTCTTC. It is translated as CASSTDASYNEQFF.

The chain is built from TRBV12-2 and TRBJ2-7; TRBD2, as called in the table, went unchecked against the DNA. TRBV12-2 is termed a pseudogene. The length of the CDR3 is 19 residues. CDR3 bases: TGTGCAAGTCGCTTAGGTCAGAACGGGCTAGCGGGACTATCCTACGAGCAGTACTTC. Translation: CASRLGQNGLAGLSYEQYF.

The CDR3 reads CASKTGETQYF. CDR3 coding DNA: TGTGCCAGCAAGACAGGAGAGACCCAGTACTTC. The V gene is TRBV6-5, the J gene TRBJ2-5, with D possibly matching TRBD1 (6 bases). Trimming pared 7 bases from V and 4 bases from J, leaving 7 bases between. The CDR3 is 11 amino acids. Germline V CDR1 and CDR2: MNHEY, SVGAGI.

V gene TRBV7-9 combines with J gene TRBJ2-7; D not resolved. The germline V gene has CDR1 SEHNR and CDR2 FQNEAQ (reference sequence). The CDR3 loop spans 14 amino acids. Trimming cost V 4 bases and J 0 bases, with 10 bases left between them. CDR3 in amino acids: CASSSVISSYEQYF. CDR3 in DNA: TGTGCCAGCAGCTCGGTTATAAGCTCCTACGAGCAGTACTTC.